The next 28 T cell receptor beta chains were all read from a single sample in a study of tumor-infiltrating lymphocytes in primary liver carcinoma. Unsorted bulk tissue, about 18-32 mg of it, served as the source for co-extraction of RNA and DNA. Reverse transcription of around 0.45 ug total RNA with a constant-region primer produced TCR beta cDNA. Three rounds of nested multiplex PCR with slightly modified ARM-PCR produced TCR beta libraries. For around 9 cycles apiece, the opening two PCR rounds ran with TRBV1-TRBV30 forward primers and a C-beta reverse primer. One entry per CDR3 protein, called by TCRdb with MiXCR from the multiplex PCR reads. The sample contains roughly 91,000 distinct CDR3 sequences, roughly 69% of which appear only once. Material: liver tumor tissue from sampling region 5. The subset denotes: tumor region T5, tumor centre. The receptors derive from a woman aged 60-70 years with primary liver carcinoma and hepatitis B virus infection.

Ten or more counts support this clonotype. V is TRBV6-5 and J is TRBJ2-7; 12 nucleotides line up with TRBD2. This CDR3 spans 14 amino acids. Germline CDR1 reads MNHEY; CDR2 reads SVGAGI. Unmatched junction bases numbered 7, after V lost 6 bases and J lost 7 bases. CDR3 sequence reads: CASRSSGRVWEQYF. Here the CDR3 DNA reads TGTGCCAGCAGGTCTAGCGGGAGGGTTTGGGAGCAGTACTTC.

This clonotype was observed a few times. The chain employs TRBV30 and TRBJ2-7; 9 bases agree with TRBD2. V shed 2 bases and J 7 bases; nucleotides not matched to a gene: 9. Germline V CDR1 and CDR2: GTSNPN, SVGIG (reference sequence). The CDR3 has 14 amino acids. CDR3 DNA sequence: TGTGCCTGGAGTACGTCAGCGGGAGGAAAAGAGCAGTACTTC. Its protein product is CAWSTSAGGKEQYF.

About this clonotype itself: A junction end diverges from the germline sequence, so it may reflect a read error. J is TRBJ2-5 and V is TRBV11-2; D is perhaps TRBD1 or TRBD2 (5 bases each). The germline gives CDR1 SGHAT, CDR2 FQNNGV. The CDR3 loop spans 13 amino acids. The CDR3 DNA follows: TGTGTCAGCAGCCGGGACGGGGAAGAGACCCAGTACTTC. Translation gives CVSSRDGEETQYF.

The rearrangement uses TRBV6-5 and TRBJ2-6; 9 nucleotides align to TRBD1. The CDR3 is 16 residues long. In germline, CDR1 is MNHEY, CDR2 SVGAGI. J gave up 1 base and V 5 bases, and 3 bases lay outside the gene matches. The CDR3 bases are TGTGCCAGCAGTCCGACAGGGGGGTCTGGGGCCAACGTCCTGACTTTC. Encoded protein: CASSPTGGSGANVLTF.

A note on this clonotype: The missing conserved phenylalanine or tryptophan at the end of this CDR3 makes a read error likely. This rearrangement joins TRBV6-5 to TRBJ2-3, with D possibly matching TRBD1 (6 bases). Per the germline V gene, CDR1 is MNHEY and CDR2 is SVGAGI. The V end lost 4 bases, the J end lost 6 bases, and 14 bases lay between the germline ends. This CDR3 comprises 14 residues. CDR3 loop: CASSSGTPIDTQYS. DNA of the CDR3: TGTGCCAGCAGTTCCGGGACACCCATTGATACGCAGTATTCT.

This clonotype was recorded once. One junction end does not reproduce the germline sequence, and a read error may be involved. The V and J genes are TRBV12-3 or TRBV12-4 and TRBJ1-1; TRBD1 agrees at 8 bases. This CDR3 has 14 amino acids. The CDR3 protein is CASNGQGFFTKAFF. CDR3 bases: TGTGCCAGCAATGGACAGGGATTTTTCACTAAAGCCTTCTTT.

In this sample, this clonotype turned up many times. The chain recombines TRBV7-8 with TRBJ2-1; D remains unclear. Trimming took off 5 bases at V and 6 bases at J, with 17 bases between the two ends. Per the germline V gene, CDR1 is SGHVS and CDR2 is FQNEAQ. This CDR3 contains 15 residues. CDR3 DNA: TGTGCCAGCAGCCCGGGTCCCCCCAGACCCAATGAGCAGTTCTTC. Protein: CASSPGPPRPNEQFF.

As to this clonotype: At one end the junction does not follow the germline gene, possibly because of a read error. This chain joins TRBV11-2 and TRBJ2-1, with D perhaps given as TRBD1 or TRBD2 (5 bases each). Per the germline V gene, CDR1 is SGHAT and CDR2 is FQNNGV. The CDR3 totals 15 residues. The CDR3 spells CVSSTGPGPYNEQFF. The CDR3 DNA sequence: TGTGTCAGCAGCACGGGACCAGGGCCCTACAATGAGCAGTTCTTC. The complete variable domain, with remaining parts taken from reference TRBV11-2 and TRBJ2-1, reads EAGVAQSPRYKIIEKRQSVAFWCNPISGHATLYWYQQILGQGPKLLIQFQNNGVVDDSQLPKDRFSAERLKGVDSTLKIQPAKLEDSAVYLCVSSTGPGPYNEQFFGPGTRLTVL.

This clonotype was picked up many times. The V call is TRBV28, the J call TRBJ1-1, with D perhaps matching TRBD1 (5 bases). CDR3 size: 12 residues. CDR1 and CDR2 from the germline V gene are MDHEN and SYDVKM. V lost 5 bases and J 11 bases, leaving 15 bases between the germline ends. The CDR3 sequence is CASSLLGTGAFF. The DNA of the CDR3 is TGTGCCAGCAGTCTCCTAGGGACGGGCGCTTTCTTT.

On this clonotype: Germline and junction disagree at one end, which may indicate a read error. This chain links TRBV29-1 with TRBJ2-2; the D gene could be TRBD1 or TRBD2 (5 bases each). The CDR3 length is 15 residues. The germline CDR1 and CDR2 sequences are SQVTM and ANQGSEA. In DNA, the CDR3 is TGCAGCGTCCGGATTAGTGGGACCAAAACCGGTGAGCTGTTTTTT. It yields the protein CSVRISGTKTGELFF.

This chain uses TRBV7-2 with TRBJ2-3; D is ambiguous. V lost 1 base and J lost 1, with 3 bases in between. The CDR3 spans 13 residues. Germline lookup yields CDR1 SGHTA and CDR2 FQGNSA. DNA for the CDR3: TGTGCCAGCAGCTTAGTGGGCACAGATACGCAGTATTTT. Its protein product is CASSLVGTDTQYF.

This clonotype was counted at least ten times. The CDR3 protein is CASGRTDSGSWGEQFF. CDR3 in DNA: TGTGCCAGCGGAAGGACAGATAGCGGGAGTTGGGGTGAGCAGTTCTTC. V is TRBV5-6 and J is TRBJ2-1; the match to TRBD2 covers 9 bases. This CDR3 contains 16 residues. The junction had 17 bases not matched to a gene; V was cut back by 7 bases and J by 9 bases. CDR1 SGHDT and CDR2 YYEEEE come from the germline V gene.

For this clonotype: Sequence at one end of the junction differs from germline and may be a read error. V and J are TRBV11-2 and TRBJ2-1; 11 bases map to TRBD2. The CDR3 totals 15 residues. Germline V gene sequence: CDR1 SGHAT, CDR2 FQNNGV. The CDR3 spells CASNWTSGFNNEQSF. The CDR3, as DNA: TGTGCCAGCAACTGGACTAGCGGGTTTAACAATGAGCAGTCCTTC.

Remarks on this clonotype: Compared with germline, one end of the junction differs, possibly owing to a read error. This chain connects TRBV11-3 to TRBJ2-3; possible D gene TRBD2, 5 bases. Germline CDR1 reads SGHNT; CDR2 reads YENEEA. The CDR3 runs 17 residues. CDR3 sequence reads: CASSSGLGSGLTDTHYF. Here the CDR3 DNA reads TGTGCCAGCAGCTCCGGACTCGGTAGTGGCCTCACAGATACGCATTATTTT.

Comment on this clonotype: The junction does not match germline at one end; this may be a read error. The chain combines TRBV6-1 with TRBJ2-7, with D perhaps matching TRBD1 (6 bases). Germline assignment: CDR1 MNHNS and CDR2 SASEGT. CDR3 size: 15 residues. This chain's CDR3 is CARSVPDSASYEQYF. The CDR3 DNA sequence: TGTGCCCGCAGTGTTCCGGACAGTGCCTCCTACGAGCAGTACTTC.

A remark on this clonotype: Mismatch with germline at one junction end may stem from a read error. The V gene is TRBV30, the J gene TRBJ2-5, with D hard to call. Per the germline V gene, CDR1 is GTSNPN and CDR2 is SVGIG (reference sequence). The CDR3 is 16 amino acids. The CDR3, as DNA: TGTGCCTGGAGTGGGTTGGCAGACCAACATCAAGAGACCCATTACTTC. Amino acid sequence: CAWSGLADQHQETHYF.

A note on this clonotype: A much more abundant neighbour one base away suggests this may be a read error. The V gene is TRBV5-5, the J gene TRBJ2-3; 8 nucleotides agree with TRBD2. The CDR3 has 16 amino acids. From germline, CDR1 is SGHKS and CDR2 YYEKEE (reference sequence). Here the CDR3 DNA reads TGTACCAGCAGCCCTCGAGCGGGAGAAGTCGAAGATACGCAGTATTTT. Encoded protein: CTSSPRAGEVEDTQYF. The complete variable domain, with remaining parts taken from reference TRBV5-5 and TRBJ2-3, reads DAGVTQSPTHLIKTRGQQVTLRCSPISGHKSVSWYQQVLGQGPQFIFQYYEKEERGRGNFPDRFSARQFPNYSSELNVNALLLGDSALYLCTSSPRAGEVEDTQYFGPGTRLTVL.

Comments on this clonotype: This sequence may be a read error, since a much larger clone differs from it by one base. The chain joins TRBV28 to TRBJ1-1; D possibly corresponds to TRBD1 (5 bases). The CDR3 loop spans 13 amino acids. Germline CDR1 is MDHEN and CDR2 is SYDVKM. The CDR3 sequence: CTSSRGVITEAFF. CDR3 nucleotides: TGTACCAGCAGTCGGGGGGTTATCACTGAAGCTTTCTTT.

This clonotype occurred once. A read error is likely, as this CDR3 ends without the conserved phenylalanine or tryptophan. CDR3 DNA sequence: TGTGCTAGTGGTTTGGTACCCACGGATTCGGTGAGGGGCTACACCTTA. As protein: CASGLVPTDSVRGYTL. J is TRBJ1-2 and V is TRBV12-5; D is unresolved. CDR3 length: 16 residues. V was clipped by 0 bases and J by 8 bases, with 19 bases between them. The germline gives CDR1 LGHNT, CDR2 FRNRAP.

Concerning this clonotype itself: This CDR3 fails to terminate in the conserved phenylalanine or tryptophan, so it likely reflects a read error. V and J are TRBV4-2 and TRBJ1-6; TRBD1 is a possible D gene (6 bases). The CDR3 has 18 residues. Germline V gene sequence: CDR1 LGHNA, CDR2 YNFKEQ. Trimming pared 0 bases from V and 7 bases from J, leaving 19 bases between. Here the CDR3 DNA reads TGTGCCAGCAGCCAAGAAAGGAACAGGGCGGACCTAAATTCACCCCTCCACTAT. This codes for CASSQERNRADLNSPLHY.

With respect to this clonotype: An end of the junction differs from the germline gene, which may be a read error. CDR3 bases: TGTGGCAGCAGTTCCAAAGGACTAGCGGGAGTAGGTACGCAGTATTTT. Translation gives CGSSSKGLAGVGTQYF. The J gene is TRBJ2-3, the V gene TRBV6-6; 13 bases match TRBD2. The CDR3 is 16 amino acids. The germline V gene has CDR1 MNHNY and CDR2 SVGAGI (reference sequence).

This clonotype appeared a few times. Mismatch with germline at one junction end may stem from a read error. The CDR3 DNA reads as TGCGCCAGCTCACCACTGAAGGGGGCTTACACTGAAGCTTTCTTT. It encodes CASSPLKGAYTEAFF. V gene TRBV18 combines with J gene TRBJ1-1, with 7 bases aligning to TRBD1. From germline, CDR1 is KGHSH and CDR2 LQKENI. The CDR3 consists of 15 residues. The whole variable domain, remainder taken from reference TRBV18 and TRBJ1-1, is NAGVMQNPRHLVRRRGQEARLRCSPMKGHSHVYWYRQLPEEGLKFMVYLQKENIIDESGMPKERFSAEFPKEGPSILRIQQVVRGDSAAYFCASSPLKGAYTEAFFGQGTRLTVV.

Of note for this clonotype: No conserved phenylalanine or tryptophan ends this CDR3, so it is likely a read error. This chain uses TRBV5-1 with TRBJ2-1; a possible D gene is TRBD2 (5 bases). V was clipped by 0 bases and J by 5 bases, with 15 bases between them. Per germline, CDR1 SGHRS and CDR2 YFSETQ. This CDR3 region has 16 residues. The CDR3: CASSLVPPPRDNEQFL. Written as DNA, the CDR3 is TGCGCCAGCAGCTTGGTGCCCCCTCCGAGGGACAATGAGCAGTTCCTC.

This clonotype was recorded a few times. An end of the junction does not agree with germline; a read error may underlie this. This chain joins TRBV11-2 and TRBJ2-7; weak D call: TRBD2 (5 bases). CDR1 is SGHAT, CDR2 FQNNGV, per germline. The CDR3 covers 14 residues. The CDR3 region is CASSPPGSTYEQYF. In DNA, the CDR3 is TGTGCCAGCAGCCCCCCGGGATCCACCTACGAGCAGTATTTC.

This rearrangement joins TRBV29-1 to TRBJ2-1, with 9 bases aligning to TRBD2. Per the germline V gene, CDR1 is SQVTM and CDR2 is ANQGSEA. V was pared by 2 bases and J by 7 bases, with 9 bases of the junction left unmatched. This CDR3 comprises 15 residues. The CDR3 nucleotides read TGCAGCGTTGAACGAGTAGCGGGAGAGGATAATGAGCAGTTCTTC. Its translation is CSVERVAGEDNEQFF.

This clonotype was seen repeatedly, ten times or more. V gene TRBV6-5 combines with J gene TRBJ2-3, with TRBD1 identical over 12 bases. The CDR3 is made up of 17 amino acids. Germline lookup yields CDR1 MNHEY and CDR2 SVGAGI. The V segment lost 6 bases and the J segment 6 bases; nucleotides outside the gene matches: 13. Here the CDR3 reads CASRPGTGGRFTDTQYF. The DNA for the CDR3 is TGTGCCAGCAGGCCCGGGACAGGGGGCCGGTTCACGGATACGCAGTATTTT.

About this clonotype itself: The junction departs from the called germline gene at one end, perhaps through a read error. V gene TRBV28 combines with J gene TRBJ2-7, with D tentatively TRBD2 (6 bases). Looked up from germline, CDR1 is MDHEN and CDR2 is SYDVKM. The CDR3 runs to 12 residues. CDR3 region: CTSSLGTYEQYF. CDR3 DNA: TGTACCAGCAGTTTAGGGACTTACGAGCAGTACTTC.

Details on this clonotype: A much larger clonotype is one base distant, so this may be a read error. The rearrangement uses TRBV12-3 or TRBV12-4 and TRBJ2-1; 14 positions match TRBD2. This CDR3 comprises 17 residues. CDR3 sequence: CTSSLTSGRAYYNEQFF. The CDR3 DNA reads TGTACCAGCAGTCTGACTAGCGGGAGGGCCTACTACAATGAGCAGTTCTTC.